These 10 T cell receptor beta chains originate from one sample sequenced in a study of T cells in Graves' hyperthyroidism and ophthalmopathy. Regions amplified from RNA transcripts were the TCR beta CDR3 regions. Researchers ran a first-round RT-PCR on the TCR CDR3 using the HTBI primer set. TCRdb re-analysed the multiplex PCR reads in MiXCR, keeping a single row per CDR3 protein. The sample has about 570,000 distinct CDR3 sequences, around 46% seen once; the top ten hold around 20%. The sequencing input was peripheral blood or thyroid tissue (not recorded which). The origin of the receptors is an adult woman with Graves' disease, either hyperthyroidism or ophthalmopathy (not recorded which).

This chain links TRBV12-3 or TRBV12-4 with TRBJ1-2, with TRBD1 matching 10 bases. The J segment lost 8 bases and the V segment lost 7 bases, leaving 10 bases of the junction unmatched. CDR3 size: 14 residues. CDR3 in DNA: TGTGCCAGCACCCATTGGGGACAGGGGCTGGGCTACACCTTC. Protein product: CASTHWGQGLGYTF.

This chain connects TRBV11-2 to TRBJ2-7; D is undetermined. Germline V gene data show CDR1 as SGHAT and CDR2 as FQNNGV. This CDR3 has 12 amino acids. V was trimmed by 4 bases and J by 5 bases, leaving 9 bases between them. CDR3 DNA: TGTGCCAGCAGCTCCTTTGGCGACGAGCAGTACTTC. Encoded protein: CASSSFGDEQYF.

The rearrangement links TRBV20-1 to TRBJ1-2, with a tentative D call TRBD1 (5 bases). V lost 0 bases and J 6 bases, leaving 14 bases between the germline ends. The CDR3 sequence is 14 residues long. The germline CDR1 and CDR2 sequences are DFQATT and SNEGSKA (reference sequence). CDR3 loop: CSAREGVGVNGYTF. CDR3 DNA: TGCAGTGCTAGAGAAGGGGTGGGCGTTAATGGCTACACCTTC.

The chain joins TRBV25-1 to TRBJ2-2; D gene unclear. CDR1 and CDR2 from the germline V gene are MGHDK and SYGVNS. The V and J ends lost 6 bases and 1 base respectively, with 9 bases between them. CDR3 length equals 14 residues. CDR3 amino acids: CASRPPWNTGELFF. The CDR3 DNA is TGTGCCAGCAGGCCCCCATGGAACACCGGGGAGCTGTTTTTT.

The chain employs TRBV20-1 and TRBJ1-5, with D perhaps matching TRBD1 (5 bases). Trimming removed 0 bases at V and 2 bases at J, with 8 bases between. The CDR3 is 14 residues long. Germline V gene data show CDR1 as DFQATT and CDR2 as SNEGSKA (reference sequence). DNA of the CDR3: TGCAGTGCTAGAGAGGGGGAAGGCAATCAGCCCCAGCATTTT. Residues: CSAREGEGNQPQHF.

J is TRBJ2-5 and V is TRBV5-1; TRBD1 is a possible D gene (6 bases). V lost 4 bases to trimming and J lost 1 base, with 14 bases between them. The CDR3 extends over 15 amino acids. The germline gives CDR1 SGHRS, CDR2 YFSETQ. DNA of the CDR3: TGCGCCAGCAGCCCCGAGGACAGTTTCCAAGAGACCCAGTACTTC. Protein: CASSPEDSFQETQYF.

The rearrangement links TRBV7-9 to TRBJ2-1; no clear D gene. Germline values: CDR1 SEHNR, CDR2 FQNEAQ (reference sequence). The CDR3 is 13 amino acids. Trimming took 0 bases from V and 7 from J, leaving 7 bases between them. For the CDR3, the DNA is TGTGCCAGCAGCTTAGCGGCAAGGAATGAGCAGTTCTTC. Protein: CASSLAARNEQFF.

The chain carries TRBV12-3 or TRBV12-4 and TRBJ1-5, with D hard to call. The CDR3 has 14 residues. Trimming pared 5 bases from V and 0 bases from J, leaving 8 bases between. CDR3 DNA: TGTGCCAGCAGTGTCGATCCTAGCAATCAGCCCCAGCATTTT. It translates to CASSVDPSNQPQHF.

The CDR3 reads CASSTYLGTNEKLFF. DNA of the CDR3: TGTGCCAGCAGCACGTACCTAGGGACCAATGAAAAACTGTTTTTT. The V gene is TRBV9, the J gene TRBJ1-4, with D possibly being TRBD1 (5 bases). Germline V lookup: CDR1 SGDLS, CDR2 YYNGEE. Trimming cost V 4 bases and J 5 bases, with 15 bases left between them. The length of the CDR3 is 15 residues.

In its sample, this clonotype was seen many times. The rearrangement uses TRBV20-1 and TRBJ2-6; D is unresolved. This CDR3 spans 14 amino acids. The germline V gene has CDR1 DFQATT and CDR2 SNEGSKA (reference sequence). V lost 7 bases, J lost 3 bases, and 13 bases lay in between. CDR3 in DNA: TGCAGTGAACGAAATGGGGTTGGGGCCAACGTCCTGACTTTC. Translated, it gives CSERNGVGANVLTF.